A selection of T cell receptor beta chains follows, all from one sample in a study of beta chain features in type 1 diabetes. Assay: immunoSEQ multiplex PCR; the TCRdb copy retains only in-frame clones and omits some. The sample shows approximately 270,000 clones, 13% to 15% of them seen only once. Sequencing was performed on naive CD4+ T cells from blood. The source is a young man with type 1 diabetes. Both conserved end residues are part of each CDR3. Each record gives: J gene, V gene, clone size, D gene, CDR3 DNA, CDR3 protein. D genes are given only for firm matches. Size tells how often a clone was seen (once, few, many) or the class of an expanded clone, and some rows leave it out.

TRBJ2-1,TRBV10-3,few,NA,NA,CAISSSGAVVGEQFF
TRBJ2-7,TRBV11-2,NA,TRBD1,TGTGCCAGCAGCCGGACAGGGTCCTACGAGCAGTACTTC,CASSRTGSYEQYF
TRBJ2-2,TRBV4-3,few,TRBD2,TGCGCCAGCAGCCAAGCTAGCGGGACGAACACCGGGGAGCTGTTTTTT,CASSQASGTNTGELFF
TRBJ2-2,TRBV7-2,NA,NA,TGTGCCAGCAGCTTAGATGCAGCTAGCACCGGGGAGCTGTTTTTT,CASSLDAASTGELFF
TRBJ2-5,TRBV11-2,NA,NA,TGTGCCAGCAGCTGGCCAGGGCAAGAGACCCAGTACTTC,CASSWPGQETQYF
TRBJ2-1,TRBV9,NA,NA,TGTGCCAGCAGCGTAGAAGTTCTAGCCCCTCGTAATGAGCAGTTCTTC,CASSVEVLAPRNEQFF
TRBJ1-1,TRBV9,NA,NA,TGTGCCAGCAGCGTAGGAGGGCACACTGAAGCTTTCTTT,CASSVGGHTEAFF
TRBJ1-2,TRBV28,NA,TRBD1,TGTGCCAGCAGTTCCCCTCGACAGGGGGCATATAACTATGGCTACACCTTC,CASSSPRQGAYNYGYTF
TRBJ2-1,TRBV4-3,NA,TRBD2,TGCGCCAGCAGCCGGATCATAGCGGGGACCCCACTCAATGAGCAGTTCTTC,CASSRIIAGTPLNEQFF
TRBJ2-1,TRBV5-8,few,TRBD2,TGTGCCAGCAGCTTGGATGTGGGAGGGCCCTATGAGCAGTTCTTC,CASSLDVGGPYEQFF